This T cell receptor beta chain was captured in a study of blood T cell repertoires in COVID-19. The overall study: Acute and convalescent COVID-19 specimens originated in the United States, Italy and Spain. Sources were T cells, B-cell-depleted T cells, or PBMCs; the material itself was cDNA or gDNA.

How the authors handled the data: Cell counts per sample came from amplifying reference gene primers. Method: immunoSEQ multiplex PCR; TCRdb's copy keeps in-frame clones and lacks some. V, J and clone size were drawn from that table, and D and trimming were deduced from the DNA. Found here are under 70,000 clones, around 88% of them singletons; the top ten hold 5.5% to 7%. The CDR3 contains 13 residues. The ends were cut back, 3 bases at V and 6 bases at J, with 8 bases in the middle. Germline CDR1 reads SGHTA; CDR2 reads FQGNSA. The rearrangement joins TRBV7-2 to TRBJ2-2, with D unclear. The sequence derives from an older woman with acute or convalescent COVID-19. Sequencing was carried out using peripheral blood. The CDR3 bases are TGTGCCAGCAGCTTTACAGAGCCCGGGGAGCTGTTTTTT. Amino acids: CASSFTEPGELFF. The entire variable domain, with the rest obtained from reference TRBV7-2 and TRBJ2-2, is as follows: GAGVSQSPSNKVTEKGKDVELRCDPISGHTALYWYRQSLGQGLEFLIYFQGNSAPDKSGLPSDRFSAERTGGSVSTLTIQRTQQEDSAVYLCASSFTEPGELFFGEGSRLTVL.